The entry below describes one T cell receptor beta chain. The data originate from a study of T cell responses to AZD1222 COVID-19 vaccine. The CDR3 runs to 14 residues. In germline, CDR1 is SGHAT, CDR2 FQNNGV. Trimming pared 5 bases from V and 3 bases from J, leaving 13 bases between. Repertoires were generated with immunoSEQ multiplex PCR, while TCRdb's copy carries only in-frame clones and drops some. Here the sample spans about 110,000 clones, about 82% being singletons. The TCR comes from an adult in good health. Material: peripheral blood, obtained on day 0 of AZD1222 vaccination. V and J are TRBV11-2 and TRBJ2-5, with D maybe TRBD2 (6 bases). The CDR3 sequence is CASSPRWGEETQYF. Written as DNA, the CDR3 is TGTGCCAGCAGCCCCCGGTGGGGGGAAGAGACCCAGTACTTC.